The clone carrying this T cell receptor beta chain was found many times. Antigen: not known. Amplification of TCR beta CDR3 regions was performed using RNA transcripts as template. The study used the HTBI primer set for a first-round RT-PCR of the TCR CDR3. TCRdb reprocessed the multiplex PCR reads with MiXCR, giving one entry per CDR3 protein. The data contain 300,000 to 400,000 distinct CDR3 sequences, around 23% of them singletons. The data are from a study of T cells in Graves' hyperthyroidism and ophthalmopathy. With V trimmed by 4 bases and J by 4 bases, 18 bases remained unmatched. The CDR3 extends over 20 amino acids. Germline values: CDR1 SEHNR, CDR2 FQNEAQ (reference sequence). Study-wide results and caveats: Blood shared most expanded thyroid clonotypes above 0.001.

The receptor's source is a woman in her 50s with Graves' hyperthyroidism. The sequenced sample was blood. The genes are TRBV7-9 and TRBJ2-1, with TRBD1 matching over 11 bases. The CDR3 loop is CASSSTGHPSDRGLYNEQFF. The CDR3 region has the DNA TGTGCCAGCAGCTCCACAGGACACCCCTCGGACAGGGGGCTGTACAATGAGCAGTTCTTC.